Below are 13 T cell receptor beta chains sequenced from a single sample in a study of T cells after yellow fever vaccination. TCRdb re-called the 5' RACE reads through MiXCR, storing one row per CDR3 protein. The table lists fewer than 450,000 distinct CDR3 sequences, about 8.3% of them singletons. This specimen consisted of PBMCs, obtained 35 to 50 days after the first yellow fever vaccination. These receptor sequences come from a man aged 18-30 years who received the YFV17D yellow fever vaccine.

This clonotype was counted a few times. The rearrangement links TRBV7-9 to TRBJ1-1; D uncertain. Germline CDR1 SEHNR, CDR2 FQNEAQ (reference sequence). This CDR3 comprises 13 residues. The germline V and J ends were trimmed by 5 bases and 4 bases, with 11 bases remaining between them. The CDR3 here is CASSVDWGTEAFF. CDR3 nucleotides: TGTGCCAGCAGCGTAGATTGGGGCACTGAAGCTTTCTTT.

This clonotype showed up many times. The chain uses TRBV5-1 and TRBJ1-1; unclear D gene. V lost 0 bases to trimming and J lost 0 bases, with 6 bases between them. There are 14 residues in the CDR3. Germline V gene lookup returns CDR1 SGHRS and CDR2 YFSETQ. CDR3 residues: CASSLDTVNTEAFF. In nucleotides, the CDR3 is TGCGCCAGCAGCTTGGACACAGTGAACACTGAAGCTTTCTTT.

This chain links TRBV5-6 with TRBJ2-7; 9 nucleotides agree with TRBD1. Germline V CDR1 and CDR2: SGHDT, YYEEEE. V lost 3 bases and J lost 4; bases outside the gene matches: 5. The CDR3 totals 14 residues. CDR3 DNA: TGTGCCAGCAGCTCCCGGGACAGGGAGTACGAGCAGTACGTC. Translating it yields CASSSRDREYEQYV.

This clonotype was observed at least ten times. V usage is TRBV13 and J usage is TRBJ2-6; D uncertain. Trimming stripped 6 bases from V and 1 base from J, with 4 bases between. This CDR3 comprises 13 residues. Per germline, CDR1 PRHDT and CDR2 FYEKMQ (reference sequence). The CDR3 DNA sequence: TGTGCCAGCAGTCGGTCTGGGGCCAACGTCCTGACTTTC. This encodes CASSRSGANVLTF.

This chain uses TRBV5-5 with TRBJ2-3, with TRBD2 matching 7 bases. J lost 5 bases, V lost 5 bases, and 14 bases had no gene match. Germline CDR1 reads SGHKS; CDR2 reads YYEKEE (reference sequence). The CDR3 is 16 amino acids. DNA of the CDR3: TGTGCCAGCAGGATCCTTCCCCGGGGAGGGGTAGATACGCAGTATTTT. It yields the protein CASRILPRGGVDTQYF.

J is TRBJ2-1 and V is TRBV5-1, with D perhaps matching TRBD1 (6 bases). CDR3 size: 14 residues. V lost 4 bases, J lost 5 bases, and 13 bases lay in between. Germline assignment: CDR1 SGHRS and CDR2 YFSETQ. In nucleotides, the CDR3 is TGCGCCAGCAGCCTGGACAGCTCGAACAATGAGCAGTTCTTC. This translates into CASSLDSSNNEQFF.

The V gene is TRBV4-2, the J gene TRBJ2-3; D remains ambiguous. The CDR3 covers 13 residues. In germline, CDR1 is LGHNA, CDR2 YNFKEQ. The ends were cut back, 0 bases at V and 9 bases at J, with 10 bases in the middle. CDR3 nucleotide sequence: TGTGCCAGCAGCCAAGATATTAGTGGCACGCAGTATTTT. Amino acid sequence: CASSQDISGTQYF.

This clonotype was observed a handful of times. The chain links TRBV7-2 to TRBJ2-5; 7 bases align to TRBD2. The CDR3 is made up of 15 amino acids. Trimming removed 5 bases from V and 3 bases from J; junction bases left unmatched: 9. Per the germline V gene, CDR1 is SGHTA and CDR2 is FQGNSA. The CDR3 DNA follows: TGTGCCAGCAGCCTATACCTAGCGGATAAAGAGACCCAGTACTTC. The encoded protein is CASSLYLADKETQYF.

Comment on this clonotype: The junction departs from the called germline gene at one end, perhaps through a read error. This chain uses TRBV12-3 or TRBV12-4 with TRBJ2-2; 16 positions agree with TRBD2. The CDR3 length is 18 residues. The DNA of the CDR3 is TGTGGCAGCAGTTGGGGACTAGCGGGGGGGTCGAACACCGGGGAGCTGTTTTTT. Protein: CGSSWGLAGGSNTGELFF.

The CDR3 sequence: CASSLELAVGNEQFF. The CDR3 coding sequence is TGTGCCAGCAGCTTAGAACTAGCCGTAGGGAATGAGCAGTTCTTC. The chain uses TRBV7-2 and TRBJ2-1, with D possibly matching TRBD2 (6 bases). The length of the CDR3 is 15 residues. The V gene lost 1 base and the J gene lost 7 bases, with 14 bases spanning the gap. The germline V gene has CDR1 SGHTA and CDR2 FQGNSA.

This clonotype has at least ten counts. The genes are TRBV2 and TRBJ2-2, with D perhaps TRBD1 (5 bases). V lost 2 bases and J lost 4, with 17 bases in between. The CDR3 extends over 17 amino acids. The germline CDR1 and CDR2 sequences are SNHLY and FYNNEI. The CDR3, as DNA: TGTGCCAGCAGTGAAAGGGGCAGCCGAACCCTCACCGGGGAGCTGTTTTTT. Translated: CASSERGSRTLTGELFF.

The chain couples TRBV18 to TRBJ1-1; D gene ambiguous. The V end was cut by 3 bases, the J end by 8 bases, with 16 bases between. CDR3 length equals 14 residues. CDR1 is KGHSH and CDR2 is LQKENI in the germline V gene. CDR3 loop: CASSPGAGRREAFF. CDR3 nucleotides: TGTGCCAGCTCACCGGGAGCAGGTCGAAGGGAAGCTTTCTTT. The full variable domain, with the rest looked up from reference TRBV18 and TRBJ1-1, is NAGVMQNPRHLVRRRGQEARLRCSPMKGHSHVYWYRQLPEEGLKFMVYLQKENIIDESGMPKERFSAEFPKEGPSILRIQQVVRGDSAAYFCASSPGAGRREAFFGQGTRLTVV.

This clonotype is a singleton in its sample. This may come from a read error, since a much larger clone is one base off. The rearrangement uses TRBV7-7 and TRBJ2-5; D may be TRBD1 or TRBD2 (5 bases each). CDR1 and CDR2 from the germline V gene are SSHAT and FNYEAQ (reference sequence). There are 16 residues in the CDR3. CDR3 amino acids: CASNLRSTGTMETQYF. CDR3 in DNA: TGTGCCAGCAACTTAAGGTCCACCGGGACGATGGAGACCCAGTACTTC.